This TCR beta chain was identified in a study of T-cell reconstitution after alpha-beta-depleted transplantation in children. General study points: In some patients, recipient T cells and intrathymic progenitors surviving conditioning explained high day-60 diversity. Newly made T cells mostly supplied T-cell counts and diversity one year after transplant. By about two months after transplant, alpha-beta T cells reportedly arose from several hundred graft clones that had expanded.

Molecular barcoding with unique molecular identifiers was used for the TCRbeta library. TCRdb used MiXCR to reprocess the PCR reads, holding one entry per CDR3 protein. The sample yields 440,000 or so distinct CDR3 sequences, 43% seen once. As for this clonotype: Its antigen is not known.

V was trimmed by 8 bases and J by 5 bases, leaving 15 bases between them. Per the germline V gene, CDR1 is SEHNR and CDR2 is FQNEAQ (reference sequence). The CDR3 is made up of 13 amino acids. Material: PBMCs, obtained before TCRalphabeta/CD19-depleted stem cell transplant. The chain links TRBV7-9 to TRBJ2-5, with no clear D. This clonotype was sampled from a girl aged 2-10 years with aplastic anemia, due to receive a stem cell transplant. CDR3 bases: TGTGCCAGCGGCCTTGGGCCAACGGAGACCCAGTACTTC. Protein sequence: CASGLGPTETQYF. The full variable domain, with the rest looked up from reference TRBV7-9 and TRBJ2-5, is DTGVSQNPRHKITKRGQNVTFRCDPISEHNRLYWYRQTLGQGPEFLTYFQNEAQLEKSRLLSDRFSAERPKGSFSTLEIQRTEQGDSAMYLCASGLGPTETQYFGPGTRLLVL.